The 10 T cell receptor beta chains given below trace back to one sample, sequenced in a study of blood T cell repertoires in COVID-19. Sequenced by immunoSEQ multiplex PCR; TCRdb stores in-frame clones only, minus some. The sample consists of fewer than 500,000 clones, 80% to 90% of them appearing once. Specimen: peripheral blood. All receptors come from a man in his late teens or twenties with COVID-19, enrolled during active disease.

The chain has TRBV7-9 and TRBJ1-2; tentative D call: TRBD1 (5 bases). The germline CDR1 and CDR2 sequences are SEHNR and FQNEAQ (reference sequence). The CDR3 loop spans 12 amino acids. Trimming pared 3 bases from V and 4 bases from J, leaving 6 bases between. Here the CDR3 DNA reads TGTGCCAGCAGCTTCGGGGGCTATGGCTACACCTTC. Amino acid sequence: CASSFGGYGYTF.

The genes are TRBV30 and TRBJ2-3; the match to TRBD2 covers 9 bases. The CDR3 runs 14 residues. Trimming cost V 2 bases and J 6 bases; bases outside gene matches: 6. In germline, CDR1 is GTSNPN, CDR2 SVGIG (reference sequence). The CDR3 loop is CAWSQGLAQDTQYF. DNA for the CDR3: TGTGCCTGGAGTCAGGGACTAGCCCAGGATACGCAGTATTTT.

This clone was detected once. This chain joins TRBV12-3 or TRBV12-4 and TRBJ2-2, with D maybe TRBD1 (5 bases). The CDR3 consists of 13 residues. V shed 6 bases and J shed 7 bases, with 12 bases lying between them. The CDR3 loop reads CASSPRAGGELFF. As DNA, the CDR3 is TGTGCCAGCAGCCCCAGGGCAGGCGGGGAGCTGTTTTTT.

The chain uses TRBV10-2 and TRBJ2-5; TRBD2 matches at 12 bases. The CDR3 length is 15 residues. The germline CDR1 and CDR2 sequences are WSHSY and SAAADI. V gave up 10 bases and J gave up 5 bases; unmatched junction bases: 11. The CDR3 coding sequence is TGCGCCACCACGCCATCTAGCGGGAGGGCCGAGACCCAGTACTTC. Its protein product is CATTPSSGRAETQYF.

CDR3 region: CASIEGGGRGETQYF. The DNA of the CDR3 is TGTGCCAGCATAGAAGGTGGGGGAAGGGGGGAGACCCAGTACTTC. The genes are TRBV6-4 and TRBJ2-5, with D possibly matching TRBD1 (6 bases). The V end was cut by 7 bases, the J end by 5 bases, with 20 bases between. This CDR3 has 15 residues. In germline, CDR1 is MRHNA, CDR2 SNTAGT.

The CDR3 DNA is TGCGCCAGCAGCCAGTCTAGCTCCTACGAGCAGTACTTC. Amino acid sequence: CASSQSSSYEQYF. This chain joins TRBV4-1 and TRBJ2-7; D unclear. Germline lookup yields CDR1 MGHRA and CDR2 YSYEKL. The CDR3 runs to 13 residues. V lost 3 bases to trimming and J lost 0 bases, with 6 bases between them.

The genes are TRBV7-9 and TRBJ1-1, with D tentatively TRBD1 (6 bases). CDR3 length: 14 residues. V lost 6 bases, J lost 0 bases, and 11 bases lay in between. CDR1 is SEHNR, CDR2 FQNEAQ, per germline (reference sequence). CDR3 sequence (DNA): TGTGCCAGCAGGCTGGACAGCATGAACACTGAAGCTTTCTTT. Residues: CASRLDSMNTEAFF.

The rearrangement links TRBV20-1 to TRBJ2-7; D not resolved. Trimming pared 3 bases from V and 5 bases from J, leaving 5 bases between. The CDR3 extends over 10 amino acids. Germline lookup yields CDR1 DFQATT and CDR2 SNEGSKA (reference sequence). The CDR3 coding sequence is TGCAGTGCTAGGACAAACGAGCAGTACTTC. Its translation: CSARTNEQYF.

This chain links TRBV6-5 with TRBJ2-7, with D possibly being TRBD1 (5 bases). CDR1 and CDR2 (germline): MNHEY, SVGAGI. The CDR3 sequence is 14 residues long. With 5 bases removed from V and 3 bases from J, the gap between germline ends came to 14 bases. CDR3 sequence reads: CASSKTRAIYEQYF. The CDR3 nucleotides are TGTGCCAGCAGTAAAACCAGGGCTATCTACGAGCAGTACTTC.

The CDR3 loop is CASSLFGGVNTGELFF. Written as DNA, the CDR3 is TGTGCCAGCAGCTTGTTCGGGGGGGTGAACACCGGGGAGCTGTTTTTT. The chain employs TRBV5-4 and TRBJ2-2; TRBD2 aligns across 8 bases. J lost 1 base, V lost 1 base, and 3 bases had no gene match. The V gene's germline CDR1 is SGHNT and CDR2 YYREEE (reference sequence). This CDR3 spans 16 amino acids.